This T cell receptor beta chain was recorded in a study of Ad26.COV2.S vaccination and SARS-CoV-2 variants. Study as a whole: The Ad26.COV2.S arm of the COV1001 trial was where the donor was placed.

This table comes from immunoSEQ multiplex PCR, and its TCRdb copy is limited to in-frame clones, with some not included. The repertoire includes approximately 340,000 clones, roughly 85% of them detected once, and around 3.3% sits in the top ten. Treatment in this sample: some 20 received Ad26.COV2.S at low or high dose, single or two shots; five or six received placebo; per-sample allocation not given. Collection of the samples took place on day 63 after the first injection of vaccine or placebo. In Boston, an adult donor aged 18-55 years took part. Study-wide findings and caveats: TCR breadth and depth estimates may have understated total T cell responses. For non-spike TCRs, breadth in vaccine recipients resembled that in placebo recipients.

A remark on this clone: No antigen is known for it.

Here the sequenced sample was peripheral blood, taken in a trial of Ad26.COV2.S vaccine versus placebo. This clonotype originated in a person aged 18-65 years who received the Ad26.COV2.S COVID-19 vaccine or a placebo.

CDR3: CAWSPGVTYEQYF. The DNA of the CDR3 is TGTGCCTGGAGCCCCGGGGTGACCTACGAGCAGTACTTC. The V and J genes are TRBV30 and TRBJ2-7, with a possible D match to TRBD2 (5 bases). Trimming took 3 bases from V and 2 from J, leaving 11 bases between them. The CDR3 loop spans 13 amino acids. Germline lookup yields CDR1 GTSNPN and CDR2 SVGIG (reference sequence).